One TCR beta chain is described in this entry. Which antigen it targets is not known. Nothing much larger sits one base from this clone, and base qualities are not available. TCR CDR3 regions were amplified from genomic DNA by multiplex PCR using the deep immunoSEQ assay. For each cell subset, the extracted genomic DNA was distributed evenly across all wells of several immunoSEQ 96-well plates, and each plate served as one replicate. For sorted subsets, each replicate PCR was loaded with 150 to 250 ng genomic DNA, equivalent to 25,000 to 35,000 T cell genomes. The purified libraries were quantified using a Qubit 3.0 fluorometer, sized with a Bioanalyzer 2100, and then quantified again using the KAPA Library Quantification kit. A separate single-read 150-cycle Illumina NextSeq 550 flow cell was used to sequence each immunoSEQ 96-well plate. On the study's bioinformatics: Because the immunoSEQ output included only junctional sequences and no quality scores, the filtering could not be the same as the filtering used for full-length reads. Sequences were annotated with PyIR, a Python wrapper for IgBLAST v1.9, using IMGT germline references to assign V/J genes and CDR3. Reads with weak V/J assignments (E-value above 1e-6), missing CDR3, stop codons, out-of-frame junctions, or ambiguous translated residues were removed. V3J clonotypes were defined by identical inferred V gene, J gene, and CDR3 amino acid sequence. Percentage overlap between repertoires was computed as shared unique clonotypes divided by the size of the smaller repertoire. Three approaches were used to assess repertoire richness: RTK rarefaction, the Chao1 estimator, and Recon v2.1 estimates of unobserved clonotypes. Generation probabilities for all TCRbeta clonotypes obtained by the gDNA method from a handful of donors were computed using OLGA. TCRdb's version of the immuneACCESS table is confined to in-frame rearrangements and falls short of the full clone set. An unresolved V gene accounts for under half of the shortfall where checked; the remainder is of unknown origin. That table supplies the V and J calls and clone size; D and trimming were determined from the DNA. For this sample the table gives 780,000 or so clones, of which 55% to 80% were detected only once. The top ten clonotypes cover about 1.7% of the sample.

This specimen belongs to a study of shared clonotypes between healthy human individuals (TCRdb year 2020). Broadly, across the study: The cohort comprised a couple of women and three men aged 18 to 49 years. To increase sequencing depth and limit assay-specific biases, different laboratories used diverse techniques to prepare libraries and sequence TCR repertoires. Leukapheresis yielded between about 0.94 and 8.9 billion PBMCs per donor. For each donor, CD4 naive and CD4 memory were each run on three plates, CD8 naive on two plates, and CD8 memory on one plate. To estimate repertoire size and how much clonotypes are shared between individuals, the study performed deep sequencing of blood TCR repertoires from a handful of healthy adults.

Healthy HIV-negative adults with no recently reported acute infections or vaccinations were included as donors. Every donor was a Caucasian adult living in Nashville, Tennessee, USA. CD4+ T cells were enriched through magnetic negative selection, after which naive cells were positively selected on CD45RA and the remaining negative fraction served as the memory subset. Blood was obtained by leukapheresis, after which PBMCs were separated by Ficoll-Histopaque density gradient centrifugation and cryopreserved in liquid nitrogen vapor phase. Purity and quantity of every magnetically sorted T cell population were checked by analytical flow cytometry. Genomic DNA was isolated from each sorted fraction and quantified by UV absorbance on a Nanodrop 2000c. Study-wide conclusions, independent of this receptor: Naive subsets generally had larger estimated clonotype richness than memory subsets. Compared with non-shared clonotypes, the clonotypes found in all four sorted-subset donors had higher generation probabilities. The genetic and exposure-history diversity represented was limited by the small number of donors. About 5% of naive CD4, approximately 3.7% of naive CD8, about 2.4% of memory CD4, and around 0.4% of memory CD8 clonotypes were shared across four donors. Even with the large sequencing depth, rarefaction of the sorted-subset datasets indicated that sequencing was incomplete. Pairwise subsampling led to the expectation that sequencing depth would affect the degree of clonotype sharing among donors. Sampling was restricted to blood, and TCR repertoires in tissue are likely to differ from TCR repertoires in blood.

CDR1 MDHEN and CDR2 SYDVKM were looked up in the germline V gene. The CDR3 covers 14 residues, taking in both the cysteine and the phenylalanine. Solely the CDR3 DNA is kept, with 42 bases framed from the first base. V ends up 2 bases short and J 5 bases short, with an unmatched junction base count of 3. The receptor comes from a woman aged 30 to 39 in good health. This receptor chain uses TRBV28 and TRBJ2-3, and 8 junction bases match TRBD1. The specimen sequenced was memory CD4+ T cells sorted from blood. Sample cell subset or site, as interpreted from the label and publication: CD45RA-negative fraction. The DNA sequence follows: TGTGCCAGCAGTTTACAGGGGGCAAAAGATACGCAGTATTTT. This encodes CASSLQGAKDTQYF.